What follows are 3 T cell receptor beta chains derived from one specimen sequenced in a study of response to subunit inactivated influenza vaccine (dated by TCRdb to 2016 to 2019). Libraries were prepared through RT-PCR. Sequencer: Illumina HiSeq 2500. TCRdb reprocessing: public reads trimmed at Q25 with fastp, clones called with MiXCR, in-frame beta chains kept. Rows are combined by CDR3 protein, so each entry shows the most common genes and DNA. The table for this sample lists 540,000 or so distinct CDR3 sequences; approximately 13% of them were counted only once. The biggest ten clones account for 13% of the sample. This specimen's time point label, interpreted: 40 to 45 days after influenza vaccine administration. The sequencing here drew on PBMCs from blood, taken 40 to 50 days after vaccination. The origin of the receptors is a man aged 45-65 years who received an inactivated influenza vaccine. Donor details come from another sample of the same person, matched by shared clones.

This sequence joins TRBV19 and TRBJ2-6; TRBD2 matches 8 bases. The ends lost 5 bases at V and 0 bases at J; junction bases unmatched: 9. CDR3 size: 18 residues. Germline V gene sequence: CDR1 LNHDA, CDR2 SQIVND (reference sequence). CDR3 DNA sequence: TGTGCCAGTAGTCCCTCAGCGGGAGCCCTCTCTGGGGCCAACGTCCTGACTTTC. It encodes CASSPSAGALSGANVLTF. Combining the CDR3 with reference TRBV19 and TRBJ2-6 gives the whole variable domain DGGITQSPKYLFRKEGQNVTLSCEQNLNHDAMYWYRQDPGQGLRLIYYSQIVNDFQKGDIAEGYSVSREKKESFPLTVTSAQKNPTAFYLCASSPSAGALSGANVLTFGAGSRLTVL.

The V call is TRBV6-1, the J call TRBJ1-2; the match to TRBD1 covers 7 bases. The CDR3 is made up of 13 amino acids. The trim removed 1 base at V and 4 bases at J, leaving 0 bases unmatched. Germline-derived CDR1 and CDR2 are MNHNS and SASEGT. For the CDR3, the DNA is TGTGCCAGCAGTGAAGGACAGGGCTATGGCTACACCTTC. Amino acid sequence: CASSEGQGYGYTF.

The chain recombines TRBV15 with TRBJ2-3; the D is unclear. The ends were cut back, 5 bases at V and 4 bases at J, with 19 bases in the middle. Germline CDR1 and CDR2: LNHNV and YYDKDF (reference sequence). The CDR3 has 16 residues. CDR3 sequence: CATSVSSSLVPDTQYF. Written as DNA, the CDR3 is TGTGCCACCAGCGTGTCCTCTTCATTAGTTCCAGATACGCAGTATTTT.